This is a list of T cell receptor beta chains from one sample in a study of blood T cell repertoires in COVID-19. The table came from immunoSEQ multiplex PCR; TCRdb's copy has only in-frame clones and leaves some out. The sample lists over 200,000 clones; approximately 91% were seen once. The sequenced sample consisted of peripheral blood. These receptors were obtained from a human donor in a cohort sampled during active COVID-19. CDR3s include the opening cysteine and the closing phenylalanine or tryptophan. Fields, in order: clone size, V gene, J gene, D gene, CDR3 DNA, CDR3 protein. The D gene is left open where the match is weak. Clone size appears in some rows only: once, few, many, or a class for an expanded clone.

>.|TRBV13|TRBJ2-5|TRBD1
TGTGCCAGCAGCCCGACGCCGGGACAGGGGGTCGGTGAGACCCAGTACTTC
CASSPTPGQGVGETQYF
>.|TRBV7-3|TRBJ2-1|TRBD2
TGTGCCAGCAGCTTAAATCCGGGGGGGCTAATCAACAATGAGCAGTTCTTC
CASSLNPGGLINNEQFF
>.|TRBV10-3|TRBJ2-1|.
TGTGCCATCAGTGGAACGGGAGTCGACAATGAGCAGTTCTTC
CAISGTGVDNEQFF
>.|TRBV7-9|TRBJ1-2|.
TGTGCCAGCAGCTTAGGGGGCAATTACGGTGGCTACACCTTC
CASSLGGNYGGYTF
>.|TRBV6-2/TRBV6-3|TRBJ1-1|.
TGTGCCAGCAGTTTGGGCGGGGGCCCCACTGAAGCTTTCTTT
CASSLGGGPTEAFF
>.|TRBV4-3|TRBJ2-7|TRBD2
TGCGCCAGCAGCGGCGGGGGTGGCTCCTACGAGCAGTACTTC
CASSGGGGSYEQYF
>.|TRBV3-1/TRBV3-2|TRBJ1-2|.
TGTGCCAGCAGCCAAACCACGGGGTATGGCTACACCTTC
CASSQTTGYGYTF
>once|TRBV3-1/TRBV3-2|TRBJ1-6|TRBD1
TGTGCCAGCAGCCAAACAGGGGATAATTCACCCCTCCACTTT
CASSQTGDNSPLHF
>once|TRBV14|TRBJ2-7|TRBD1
TGTGCCAGCAGCCGCCTCCGGGACAGGTGGTACGAGCAGTACTTC
CASSRLRDRWYEQYF
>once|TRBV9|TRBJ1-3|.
TGTGCCAGCAGCGTAGATTCAGGGGTACGAAACACCATATATTTT
CASSVDSGVRNTIYF
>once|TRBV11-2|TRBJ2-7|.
TGTGCCAGCAGCTTAGGGACACCTTACGAGCAGTACTTC
CASSLGTPYEQYF
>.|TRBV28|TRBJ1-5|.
TGTGCCAGCAGTATCGCGGGTCAGCCCCAGCATTTT
CASSIAGQPQHF
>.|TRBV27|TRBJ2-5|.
TGTGCCAGCAGTCTGGGGACGGGACTCCTAAAAGGGGAGACCCAGTACTTC
CASSLGTGLLKGETQYF
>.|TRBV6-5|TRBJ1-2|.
TGTGCCAGCAGTTACATACAGGGTGTAAATGGCTACACCTTC
CASSYIQGVNGYTF
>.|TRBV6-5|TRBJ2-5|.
TGTGCCAGCAGTTTAATGGGGCGGCCCCAAGAGACCCAGTACTTC
CASSLMGRPQETQYF
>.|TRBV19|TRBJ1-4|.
TGTGCCAGTATGTCCAGGGACACTGAAAAACTGTTTTTT
CASMSRDTEKLFF
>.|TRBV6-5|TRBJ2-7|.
TGTGCCAGCAGTTCTGGAGAAAAACCCTACGAGCAGTACTTC
CASSSGEKPYEQYF
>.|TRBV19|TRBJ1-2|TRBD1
TGTGCCAGTAGTATTCCCGGGACAGGGGGTTCTAACTATGGCTACACCTTC
CASSIPGTGGSNYGYTF
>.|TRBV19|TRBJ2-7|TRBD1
TGTGCCAGTAGTTGGGGACAGGCGGTTAGCGAGCAGTACTTC
CASSWGQAVSEQYF
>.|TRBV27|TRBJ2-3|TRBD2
TGTGCCAGCAGTCCCAGGACTAGCGGGGGTCCGACCTTTAGCACAGATACGCAGTATTTT
CASSPRTSGGPTFSTDTQYF
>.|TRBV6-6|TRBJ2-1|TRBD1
TGTGCCAGCAGTTCGCCGGGACAGGGAAATGAGCAGTTCTTC
CASSSPGQGNEQFF
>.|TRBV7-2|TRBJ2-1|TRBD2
TGTGCCAGCAGCTCACTGACTAGCGGGACGTCCTACAATGAGCAGTTCTTC
CASSSLTSGTSYNEQFF
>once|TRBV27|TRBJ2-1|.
TGTGCCAGCAGTCATCCCCAGTCCGGAGGCCCCTACAATGAGCAGTTCTTC
CASSHPQSGGPYNEQFF
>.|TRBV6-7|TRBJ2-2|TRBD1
TGTGCCAGCAGTTATCCTGACAGGGGGTCCGGGGAGCTGTTTTTT
CASSYPDRGSGELFF
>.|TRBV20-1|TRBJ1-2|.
TGCAGTGCTAGTAGGACCGGGGGTGGCTACACCTTC
CSASRTGGGYTF
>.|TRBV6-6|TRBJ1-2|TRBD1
TGTGCCAGCAGGCTAGATTTGACAGGGATATATGGCTACACCTTC
CASRLDLTGIYGYTF
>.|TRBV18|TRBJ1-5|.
TGTGCCAGCTCACCCTCTAATCAGCCCCAGCATTTT
CASSPSNQPQHF
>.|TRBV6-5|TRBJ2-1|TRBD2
TGTGCCAGCAGTTACTCTAGCGGGGCCTCCTACAATGAGCAGTTCTTC
CASSYSSGASYNEQFF
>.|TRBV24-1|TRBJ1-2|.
TGTGCCACCAGTGATGCCCGCCAGGGGTTCGATGGCTACACCTTC
CATSDARQGFDGYTF
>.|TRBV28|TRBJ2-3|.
TGTGCCAGCAGTACCGGGCGCGGGGATACGCAGTATTTT
CASSTGRGDTQYF
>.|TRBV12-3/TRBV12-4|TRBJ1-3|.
TGTGCCAGCACTAATATGGGAAACACCATATATTTT
CASTNMGNTIYF
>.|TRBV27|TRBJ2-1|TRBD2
TGTGCCAGCAGATTACTTTCGGGACTACCTTACAATGAGCAGTTCTTC
CASRLLSGLPYNEQFF
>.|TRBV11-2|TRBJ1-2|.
TGTGCCAGCAGCTCTAGGAGCGATAGTACCCTCTATGGCTACACCTTC
CASSSRSDSTLYGYTF
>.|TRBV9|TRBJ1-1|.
TGTGCCAGCAGCCGCGAGGGCCGCACCTTTATGAACACTGAAGCTTTCTTT
CASSREGRTFMNTEAFF
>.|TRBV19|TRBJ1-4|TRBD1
TGTGCCAGTAGGGACAGGGGAGCGGATGAAAAACTGTTTTTT
CASRDRGADEKLFF
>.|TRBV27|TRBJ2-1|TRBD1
TGTGCCAGCAGCAATACAGGGGGCTATGAGCAGTTCTTC
CASSNTGGYEQFF
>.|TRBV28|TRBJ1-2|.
TGTGCCAGCAGCCGGGGTTGGAGAGCTAACTATGGCTACACCTTC
CASSRGWRANYGYTF
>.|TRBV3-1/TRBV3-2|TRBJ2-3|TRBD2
TGTGCCAGCAGCCGAGGGGCGGGAGGGCGGTCAGATACGCAGTATTTT
CASSRGAGGRSDTQYF
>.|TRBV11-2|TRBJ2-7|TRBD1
TGTGCCAGCAGCTTAGGGACAGGGGGTTACGAGCAGTACTTC
CASSLGTGGYEQYF
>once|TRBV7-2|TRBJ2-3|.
TGTGCCAGCAGCTTAGATAGTATAGATACGCAGTATTTT
CASSLDSIDTQYF
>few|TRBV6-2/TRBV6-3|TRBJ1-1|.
TGTGCCAGCAGTCATCAGGAAATTGGAACTGAAGCTTTCTTT
CASSHQEIGTEAFF
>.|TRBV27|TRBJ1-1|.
TGTGCCAGCAGTTTAAGAGGCGGGGGCGCTGACACTGAAGCTTTCTTT
CASSLRGGGADTEAFF
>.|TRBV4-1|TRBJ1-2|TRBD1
TGCGCCAGCAGCTACAACGGGGCAGGGGGCTATGGCTACACCTTC
CASSYNGAGGYGYTF
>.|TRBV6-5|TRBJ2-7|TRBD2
TGTGCCAGCAGTTACTTAGCGGGAGGGAGAGACGAGCAGTACTTC
CASSYLAGGRDEQYF
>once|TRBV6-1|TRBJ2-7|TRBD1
TGTGCCAGCAGTGAAGTGCGCCGGACAGGGGGTTGGGACGAGCAGTACTTC
CASSEVRRTGGWDEQYF
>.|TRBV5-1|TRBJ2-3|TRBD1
TGCGCCAGCAGCTTGTGGGGGACAGGGGGCCGGCTAGCGGGAGATACGCAGTATTTT
CASSLWGTGGRLAGDTQYF
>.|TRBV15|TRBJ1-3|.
TGTGCCACCAGCCGAGGACGGGCTGGAAACACCATATATTTT
CATSRGRAGNTIYF
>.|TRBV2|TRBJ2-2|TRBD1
TGTGCCACCCCCCGTAGGACAGGGAACACCGGGGAGCTGTTTTTT
CATPRRTGNTGELFF
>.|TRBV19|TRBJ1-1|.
TGTGCCAGTAGTATAGATACAGGGTTGAACACTGAAGCTTTCTTT
CASSIDTGLNTEAFF
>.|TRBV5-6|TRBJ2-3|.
TGTGCCAGCAGCTTCATAGCATCCACAGATACGCAGTATTTT
CASSFIASTDTQYF
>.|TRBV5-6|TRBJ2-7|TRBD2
TGTGCCAGCAGCGGCCGATTAGCGGGCCAAACCTACGAGCAGTACTTC
CASSGRLAGQTYEQYF
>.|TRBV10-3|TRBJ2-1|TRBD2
TGTGCCATCAGCCCCGGGACTAGCGGCTACAATGAGCAGTTCTTC
CAISPGTSGYNEQFF
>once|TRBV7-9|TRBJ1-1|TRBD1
TGTGCCAGCATCCGACAGGGAAAAACTGAAGCTTTCTTT
CASIRQGKTEAFF